The T cell receptor (beta chain) under discussion was sequenced for a study of T cells in Graves' hyperthyroidism and ophthalmopathy. Amplification targeted TCR beta CDR3 regions from RNA transcripts. The study used the HTBI primer set for a first-round RT-PCR of the TCR CDR3. TCRdb reanalysed the multiplex PCR reads using MiXCR and keeps one entry per CDR3 protein. The top ten clones hold around 7.7% of a sample with almost 600,000 distinct CDR3 sequences, roughly 46% of them seen once. The CDR3 totals 13 residues. Germline V gene data show CDR1 as SQVTM and CDR2 as ANQGSEA. With 1 base clipped from V and 2 bases from J, the junction kept 2 bases outside the gene matches.

The TCR sequence derives from a woman aged 18-29 years with Graves' hyperthyroidism. The V call is TRBV29-1, the J call TRBJ2-7; 7 bases map to TRBD2. The sample consisted of peripheral blood or thyroid tissue (not recorded which). The CDR3 sequence is CSVEVAGAYEQYF. The DNA of the CDR3 is TGCAGCGTTGAAGTGGCGGGGGCCTACGAGCAGTACTTC.